This TCR beta chain was obtained from a study of CD8 T cells in ankylosing spondylitis. For this clonotype: The target antigen is unknown.

The CDR3 has 15 residues. The V and J ends lost 3 bases and 1 base respectively, with 12 bases between them. Germline V gene data show CDR1 as PRHDT and CDR2 as FYEKMQ (reference sequence). Broader study findings: Apparently characteristic of ankylosing spondylitis blood was a TCR beta motif (roughly 8 highly homologous variants). It was reported that disease-linked clones were significantly enriched in matched ankylosing spondylitis synovial fluid. Disease-linked clones displayed a CD8+ phenotype and appeared relatively rarely in peripheral blood.

Making the TCR beta libraries involved quantitative 5'-RACE with molecular barcodes. One entry per CDR3 protein results from TCRdb running MiXCR on the 5' RACE reads. The sample yields approximately 180,000 distinct CDR3 sequences, 18% seen once. This receptor was obtained from a male donor between 5 and 29 years old with ankylosing spondylitis or in good health (not recorded which). The J gene is TRBJ1-1, the V gene TRBV13; D is possibly TRBD1 (6 bases). Sequenced sample: blood, either unsorted or a sorted T cell fraction (not recorded which). The CDR3 coding sequence is TGTGCCAGCAGCTTCCGAGGCAGGGGGAACACTGAAGCTTTCTTT. Its protein is CASSFRGRGNTEAFF.